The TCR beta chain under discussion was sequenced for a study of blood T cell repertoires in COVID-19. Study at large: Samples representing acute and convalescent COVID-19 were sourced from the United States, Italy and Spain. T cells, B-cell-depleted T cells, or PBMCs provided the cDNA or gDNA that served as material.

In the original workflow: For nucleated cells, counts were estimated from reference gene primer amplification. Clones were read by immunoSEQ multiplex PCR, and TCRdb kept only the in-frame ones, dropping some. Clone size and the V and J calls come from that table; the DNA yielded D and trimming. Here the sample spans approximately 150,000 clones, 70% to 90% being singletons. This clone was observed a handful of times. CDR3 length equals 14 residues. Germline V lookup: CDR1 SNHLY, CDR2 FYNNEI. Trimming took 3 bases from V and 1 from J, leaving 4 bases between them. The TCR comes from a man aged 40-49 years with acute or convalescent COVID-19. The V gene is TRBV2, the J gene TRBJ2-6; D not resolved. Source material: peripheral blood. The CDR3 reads CASSDRSGANVLTF. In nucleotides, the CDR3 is TGTGCCAGCAGTGACAGGTCTGGGGCCAACGTCCTGACTTTC.